Following are 14 T cell receptor beta chains from one sample sequenced in a study of cytomegalovirus exposure and HLA in healthy donors. The PCR used 60 Vbeta and 13 Jbeta primers. Using immunoSEQ multiplex PCR, the repertoire was profiled, and TCRdb retains in-frame clones only, with some absent. The repertoire holds roughly 280,000 clones, approximately 70% seen once, with 2% to 2.5% in the top ten. Sequences were obtained from PBMCs. The receptors stem from a female donor in good health and CMV-seronegative.

The chain joins TRBV19 to TRBJ2-7; 7 bases are shared with TRBD2. The CDR3 contains 15 residues. The germline gives CDR1 LNHDA, CDR2 SQIVND (reference sequence). Trimming removed 4 bases from V and 5 bases from J; junction bases left unmatched: 11. This chain's CDR3 is CASSTSGGGRNEQYF. The CDR3 region has the DNA TGTGCCAGTAGTACCTCGGGAGGCGGGAGAAACGAGCAGTACTTC.

The rearrangement uses TRBV10-2 and TRBJ2-7; 9 nucleotides align to TRBD1. This CDR3 has 14 amino acids. CDR1 WSHSY and CDR2 SAAADI come from the germline V gene. The ends lost 7 bases at V and 3 bases at J; junction bases unmatched: 7. The CDR3 sequence: CASIEDRGNYEQYF. As DNA, the CDR3 is TGCGCCAGCATCGAGGACAGGGGAAACTACGAGCAGTACTTC.

V and J are TRBV5-1 and TRBJ2-7, with TRBD1 matching 8 bases. This CDR3 has 15 residues. Trimming at V came to 1 base and at J to 0 bases, leaving 3 bases not matched to a gene. Germline values: CDR1 SGHRS, CDR2 YFSETQ. For the CDR3, the DNA is TGCGCCAGCAGCTTGACCGGACAGGGCTCCTACGAGCAGTACTTC. Encoded protein: CASSLTGQGSYEQYF.

The chain has TRBV7-8 and TRBJ1-3; no clear D. The germline CDR1 and CDR2 sequences are SGHVS and FQNEAQ. Trimming cost V 3 bases and J 0 bases, with 12 bases left between them. This CDR3 has 16 residues. The CDR3 reads CASSFGPPLSGNTIYF. CDR3 DNA: TGTGCCAGCAGCTTCGGTCCCCCTCTCTCTGGAAACACCATATATTTT.

The V gene is TRBV9, the J gene TRBJ2-7, with 7 bases identical to TRBD2. This CDR3 spans 15 amino acids. Germline V CDR1 and CDR2: SGDLS, YYNGEE. V lost 2 bases and J lost 3; bases outside the gene matches: 8. The chain's CDR3 is CASSVRAAGLYEQYF. As DNA, the CDR3 is TGTGCCAGCAGCGTGCGGGCAGCGGGACTCTACGAGCAGTACTTC.

The V gene is TRBV11-3, the J gene TRBJ2-1, with 7 bases aligning to TRBD2. Germline CDR1 and CDR2: SGHNT and YENEEA. J gave up 1 base and V 5 bases, and 8 bases lay outside the gene matches. CDR3 size: 16 residues. CDR3 DNA sequence: TGTGCCAGCAGCCGAGTAGCGGGCCAATCCTACAATGAGCAGTTCTTC. Its protein product is CASSRVAGQSYNEQFF. The variable domain in full, completed from reference TRBV11-3 and TRBJ2-1, reads EAGVVQSPRYKIIEKKQPVAFWCNPISGHNTLYWYLQNLGQGPELLIRYENEEAVDDSQLPKDRFSAERLKGVDSTLKIQPAELGDSAVYLCASSRVAGQSYNEQFFGPGTRLTVL.

The gene calls are TRBV28 and TRBJ1-2; D is perhaps TRBD1 (5 bases). This CDR3 has 15 residues. Germline values: CDR1 MDHEN, CDR2 SYDVKM. The V end lost 5 bases, the J end lost 5 bases, and 18 bases lay between the germline ends. The CDR3 bases are TGTGCCAGCAGTGGAGGGACCGTGGGGGTATATGGCTACACCTTC. It encodes CASSGGTVGVYGYTF.

This clone was seen only once. The chain recombines TRBV28 with TRBJ1-5; D unresolved. CDR3 length equals 14 residues. V lost 6 bases to trimming and J lost 0 bases, with 9 bases between them. CDR1 is MDHEN and CDR2 is SYDVKM in the germline V gene. The CDR3 here is CASSPQISNQPQHF. The CDR3 region has the DNA TGTGCCAGCAGCCCACAGATTAGCAATCAGCCCCAGCATTTT.

This clone was picked up a small number of times. V and J are TRBV28 and TRBJ1-1; 8 bases are a match to TRBD1. In germline, CDR1 is MDHEN, CDR2 SYDVKM. Losses at the gene ends were 3 bases for V and 10 bases for J; bases not matched to a gene: 1. The CDR3 has 11 amino acids. CDR3 sequence reads: CASSFGQGAFF. CDR3 in DNA: TGTGCCAGCAGTTTTGGACAGGGAGCTTTCTTT.

The chain combines TRBV6-1 with TRBJ2-3, with D possibly being TRBD1 (6 bases). Trimming took off 3 bases at V and 2 bases at J, with 9 bases between the two ends. Germline V gene lookup returns CDR1 MNHNS and CDR2 SASEGT. The length of the CDR3 is 14 residues. The CDR3 here is CASSDRGPTDTQYF. The DNA of the CDR3 is TGTGCCAGCAGTGACAGGGGACCCACAGATACGCAGTATTTT.

V gene TRBV28 combines with J gene TRBJ2-1; D possibly corresponds to TRBD1 (5 bases). The CDR3 is made up of 14 amino acids. The V end lost 8 bases, the J end lost 10 bases, and 21 bases lay between the germline ends. The V gene's germline CDR1 is MDHEN and CDR2 SYDVKM. CDR3 sequence reads: CASSVSQGVREQFF. The CDR3 DNA sequence: TGTGCCAGCTCAGTTTCCCAAGGGGTGAGGGAGCAGTTCTTC.

V gene TRBV6-5 combines with J gene TRBJ1-5, with 9 bases fitting TRBD1. The CDR3 totals 15 residues. Losses at the gene ends were 5 bases for V and 2 bases for J; bases not matched to a gene: 4. Looked up from germline, CDR1 is MNHEY and CDR2 is SVGAGI. CDR3 loop: CASSRTGEGNQPQHF. The CDR3 DNA reads as TGTGCCAGCAGTCGGACAGGGGAGGGCAATCAGCCCCAGCATTTT.

The rearrangement joins TRBV5-6 to TRBJ2-7, with 10 positions matching TRBD2. Per the germline V gene, CDR1 is SGHDT and CDR2 is YYEEEE. The CDR3 totals 15 residues. V gave up 6 bases and J gave up 0 bases; unmatched junction bases: 6. CDR3 DNA: TGTGCCAGCACTAGCGGGAGTGGGAGCTCCTACGAGCAGTACTTC. Its protein is CASTSGSGSSYEQYF. Variable domain in full (rest from reference TRBV5-6 and TRBJ2-7): DAGVTQSPTHLIKTRGQQVTLRCSPKSGHDTVSWYQQALGQGPQFIFQYYEEEERQRGNFPDRFSGHQFPNYSSELNVNALLLGDSALYLCASTSGSGSSYEQYFGPGTRLTVT.

The CDR3 DNA reads TGTGCCACCAGCAGAGATGGACATCGCATGTCAGGCTACACCTTC. It translates to CATSRDGHRMSGYTF. This chain links TRBV15 with TRBJ1-2, with D possibly matching TRBD1 (5 bases). Germline V lookup: CDR1 LNHNV, CDR2 YYDKDF (reference sequence). The CDR3 is 15 amino acids. The germline V and J ends were trimmed by 0 bases and 8 bases, with 16 bases remaining between them.